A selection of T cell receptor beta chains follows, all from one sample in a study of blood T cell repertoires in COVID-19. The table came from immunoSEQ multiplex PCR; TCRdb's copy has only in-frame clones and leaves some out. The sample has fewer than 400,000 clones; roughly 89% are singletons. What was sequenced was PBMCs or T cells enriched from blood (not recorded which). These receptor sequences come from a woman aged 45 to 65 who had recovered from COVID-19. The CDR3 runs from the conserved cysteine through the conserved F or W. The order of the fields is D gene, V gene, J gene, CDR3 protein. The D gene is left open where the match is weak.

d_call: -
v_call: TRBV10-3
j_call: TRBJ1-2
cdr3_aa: CAIAAGTNYGYTF

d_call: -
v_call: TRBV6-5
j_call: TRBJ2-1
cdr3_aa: CASHRAGVDEQFF

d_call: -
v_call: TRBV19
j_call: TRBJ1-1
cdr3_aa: CASSTIHSTSTEAFF

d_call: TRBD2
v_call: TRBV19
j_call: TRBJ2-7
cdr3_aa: CASSIERGAPYEQYF

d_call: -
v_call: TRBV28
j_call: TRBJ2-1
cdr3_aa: CASSPPRGSSYNEQFF

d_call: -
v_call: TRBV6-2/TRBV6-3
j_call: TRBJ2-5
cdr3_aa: CASSLSFLETQYF

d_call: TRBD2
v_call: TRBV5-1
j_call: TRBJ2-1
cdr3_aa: CASSWGRGGSYNEQFF

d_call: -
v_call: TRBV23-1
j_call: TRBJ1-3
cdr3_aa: CASSTLRCRFSGNTIYF

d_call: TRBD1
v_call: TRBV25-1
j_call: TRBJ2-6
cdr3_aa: CASSLTLGQGPGANVLTF

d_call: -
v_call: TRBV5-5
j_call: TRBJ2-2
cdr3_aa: CASRNRQNTGELFF

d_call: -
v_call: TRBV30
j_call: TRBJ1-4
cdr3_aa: CAWSPQGEKLFF

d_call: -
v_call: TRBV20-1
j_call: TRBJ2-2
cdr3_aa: CSASDSLNTGELFF

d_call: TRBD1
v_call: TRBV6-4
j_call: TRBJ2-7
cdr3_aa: CASSYYRGYEQYF

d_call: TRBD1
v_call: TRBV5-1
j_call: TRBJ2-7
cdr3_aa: CASSPGTGNYEQYF

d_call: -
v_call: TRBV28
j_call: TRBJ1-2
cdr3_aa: CASSGQSLNYGYTF

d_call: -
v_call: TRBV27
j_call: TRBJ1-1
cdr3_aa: CASRDNLGTEAFF

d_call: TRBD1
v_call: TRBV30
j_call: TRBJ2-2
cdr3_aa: CAWTGQGELFF

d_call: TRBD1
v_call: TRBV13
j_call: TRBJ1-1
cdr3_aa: CASSTRTGGHTEAFF

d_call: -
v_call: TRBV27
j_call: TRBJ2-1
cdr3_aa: CASSSTSNEQFF

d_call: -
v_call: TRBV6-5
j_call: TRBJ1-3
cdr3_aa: CASSYNRPYSGNTIYF

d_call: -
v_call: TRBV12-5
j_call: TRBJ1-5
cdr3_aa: CASAYHTGRAINQPQHF

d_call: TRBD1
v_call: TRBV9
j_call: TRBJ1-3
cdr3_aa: CASSVDPGQGRFGPGNTIYF

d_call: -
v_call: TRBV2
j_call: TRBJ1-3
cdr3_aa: CASRGTTGNTIYF

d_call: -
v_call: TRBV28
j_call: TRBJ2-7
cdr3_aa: CASSLQGRGNEQYF

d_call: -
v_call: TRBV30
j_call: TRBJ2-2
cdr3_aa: CARRTPNTGELFF

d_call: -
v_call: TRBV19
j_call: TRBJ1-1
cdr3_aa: CASSIQGRVNTEAFF

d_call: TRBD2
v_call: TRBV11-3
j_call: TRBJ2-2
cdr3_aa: CASSSRSGLAGNTGELFF

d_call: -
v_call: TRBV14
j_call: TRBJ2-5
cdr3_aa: CASSEVLTQETQYF

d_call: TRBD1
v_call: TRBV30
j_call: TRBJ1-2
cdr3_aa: CASLTGVLDYTF

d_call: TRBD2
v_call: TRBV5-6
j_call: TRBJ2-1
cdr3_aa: CASSLETVKAGVYNEQFF

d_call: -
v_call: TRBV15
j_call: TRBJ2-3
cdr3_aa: CATYTGITTDTQYF

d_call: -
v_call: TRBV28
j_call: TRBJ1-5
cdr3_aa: CASSSDSLNQPQHF

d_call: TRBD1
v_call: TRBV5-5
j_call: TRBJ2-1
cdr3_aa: CASSALQGAYNEQFF

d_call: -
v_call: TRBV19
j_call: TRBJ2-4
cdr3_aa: CASSIRQGNIQYF

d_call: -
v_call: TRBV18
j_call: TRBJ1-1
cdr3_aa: CASSPGLRTEAFF

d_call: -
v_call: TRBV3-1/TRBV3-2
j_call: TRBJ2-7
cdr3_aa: CASSPDMAYEQYF

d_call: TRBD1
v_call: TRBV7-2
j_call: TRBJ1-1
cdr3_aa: CASSPIGQVGTEAFF

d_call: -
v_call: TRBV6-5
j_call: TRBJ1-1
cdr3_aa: CASSLREGTEAFF

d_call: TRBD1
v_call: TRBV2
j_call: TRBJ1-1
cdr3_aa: CAGGQGLSNTEAFF

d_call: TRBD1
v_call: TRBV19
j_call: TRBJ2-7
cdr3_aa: CASSTGTGGIYEQYF

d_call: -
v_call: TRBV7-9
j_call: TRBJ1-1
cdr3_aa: CASSFYDLGSEAFF

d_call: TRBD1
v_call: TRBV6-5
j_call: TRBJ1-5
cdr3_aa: CATRSTGLNQPQHF

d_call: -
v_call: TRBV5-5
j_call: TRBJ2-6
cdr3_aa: CASSLAAELQANVLTF

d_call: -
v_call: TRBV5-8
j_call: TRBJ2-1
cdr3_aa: CASSLVRAEQFF

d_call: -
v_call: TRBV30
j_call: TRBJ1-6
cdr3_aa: CAWSVGQGGTPLHF

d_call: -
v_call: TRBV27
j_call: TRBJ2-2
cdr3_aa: CASQSREGELFF

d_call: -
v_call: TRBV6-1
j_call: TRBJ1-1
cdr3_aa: CASSEAGLTFYAGAFF

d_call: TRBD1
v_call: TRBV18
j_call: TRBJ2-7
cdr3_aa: CASSQDRGHPYEQYF